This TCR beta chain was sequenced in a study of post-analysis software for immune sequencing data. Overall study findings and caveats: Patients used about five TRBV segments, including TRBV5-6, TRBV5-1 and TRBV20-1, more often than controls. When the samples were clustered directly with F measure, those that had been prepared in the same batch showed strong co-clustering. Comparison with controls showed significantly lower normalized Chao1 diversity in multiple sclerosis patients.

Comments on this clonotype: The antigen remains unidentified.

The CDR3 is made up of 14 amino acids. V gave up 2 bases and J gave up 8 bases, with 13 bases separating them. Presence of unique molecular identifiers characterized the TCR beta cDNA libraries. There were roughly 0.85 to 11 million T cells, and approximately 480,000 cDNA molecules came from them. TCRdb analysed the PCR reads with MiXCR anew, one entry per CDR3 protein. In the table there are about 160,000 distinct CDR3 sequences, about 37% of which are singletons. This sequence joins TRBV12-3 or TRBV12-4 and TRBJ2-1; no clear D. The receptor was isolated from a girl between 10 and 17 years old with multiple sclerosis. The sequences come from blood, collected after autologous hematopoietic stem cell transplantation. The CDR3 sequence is CASSLLVRGYEQFF. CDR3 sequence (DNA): TGTGCCAGCAGTTTACTGGTTCGTGGGTATGAGCAGTTCTTC.